These 27 T cell receptor beta chains were sequenced from one sample in a study of T-cell memory formation after mild COVID-19. TCRdb used MiXCR to reprocess the 5' RACE reads, holding one entry per CDR3 protein. The sample records about 190,000 distinct CDR3 sequences, approximately 20% being singletons. The sample was PBMCs or a T cell subset sorted from them (not recorded which). Receptors originate from an adult woman who had mild COVID-19 (a few samples of this study predate the infection). Cell type and time point are not known.

This clonotype turned up a few times. The J gene is TRBJ1-1, the V gene TRBV5-4; tentative D call: TRBD1 (6 bases). In germline, CDR1 is SGHNT, CDR2 YYREEE (reference sequence). The V and J ends lost 4 bases and 1 base respectively, with 8 bases between them. CDR3 length: 13 amino acids. This chain's CDR3 is CASSNRANTEAFF. CDR3 nucleotides: TGTGCCAGCAGCAACAGGGCGAACACTGAAGCTTTCTTT.

This clonotype has ten or more counts. The rearrangement uses TRBV5-6 and TRBJ2-6, with 7 bases fitting TRBD1. Germline trimming cut 6 bases from V and 0 bases from J; bases unmatched to any gene: 12. The CDR3 covers 18 residues. Germline V gene sequence: CDR1 SGHDT, CDR2 YYEEEE. CDR3 in DNA: TGTGCCAGCACCTTTCCGGGACAGCACTACTCTGGGGCCAACGTCCTGACTTTC. Translation gives CASTFPGQHYSGANVLTF.

CDR3 sequence: CASSSWDYTTDTQYF. The CDR3 nucleotides are TGTGCCAGCAGCTCCTGGGACTACACCACAGATACGCAGTATTTT. The genes are TRBV7-2 and TRBJ2-3; 7 bases fit TRBD2. Germline V gene data show CDR1 as SGHTA and CDR2 as FQGNSA. There are 15 residues in the CDR3. The J segment lost 2 bases and the V segment lost 4 bases, leaving 6 bases of the junction unmatched.

This clonotype was seen ten or more times. This sequence joins TRBV7-9 and TRBJ1-1, with D maybe TRBD1 (6 bases). The CDR3 loop spans 16 amino acids. The V end was cut by 6 bases, the J end by 4 bases, with 21 bases between. Germline CDR1 and CDR2: SEHNR and FQNEAQ (reference sequence). The CDR3, as DNA: TGTGCCAGCAGACCCGGGACACGAAGAGAGTTCACTGAAGCTTTCTTT. Amino acid sequence: CASRPGTRREFTEAFF.

This clonotype occurred many times. The chain recombines TRBV5-1 with TRBJ1-1, with D possibly matching TRBD1 (5 bases). The CDR3 consists of 14 residues. Trimming pared 0 bases from V and 6 bases from J, leaving 12 bases between. Germline V gene data show CDR1 as SGHRS and CDR2 as YFSETQ. CDR3 sequence reads: CASSLDPGRPEAFF. In nucleotides, the CDR3 is TGCGCCAGCAGCTTGGACCCGGGACGGCCTGAAGCTTTCTTT. The full variable domain, completed using reference TRBV5-1 and TRBJ1-1, is KAGVTQTPRYLIKTRGQQVTLSCSPISGHRSVSWYQQTPGQGLQFLFEYFSETQRNKGNFPGRFSGRQFSNSRSEMNVSTLELGDSALYLCASSLDPGRPEAFFGQGTRLTVV.

This sequence joins TRBV12-3 or TRBV12-4 and TRBJ2-1; TRBD1 aligns across 9 bases. The CDR3 loop spans 13 amino acids. The junction had 8 bases not matched to a gene; V was cut back by 5 bases and J by 12 bases. This CDR3 is CASSPGTGLGQFF. CDR3 DNA: TGTGCCAGCAGTCCCGGGACAGGGCTCGGGCAGTTCTTC.

V and J are TRBV5-1 and TRBJ1-4; 8 nucleotides line up with TRBD1. Germline CDR1 SGHRS, CDR2 YFSETQ. The CDR3 loop spans 17 amino acids. V shed 4 bases and J 8 bases; nucleotides not matched to a gene: 16. CDR3 nucleotides: TGCGCCAGCAGCCCACACGGCCAGGGGGCGCGGAGCGAAAAACTGTTTTTT. Protein: CASSPHGQGARSEKLFF. Supplemented by reference TRBV5-1 and TRBJ1-4, the full variable domain reads KAGVTQTPRYLIKTRGQQVTLSCSPISGHRSVSWYQQTPGQGLQFLFEYFSETQRNKGNFPGRFSGRQFSNSRSEMNVSTLELGDSALYLCASSPHGQGARSEKLFFGSGTQLSVL.

This clonotype was counted between two and nine times. This rearrangement joins TRBV27 to TRBJ2-1, with TRBD2 matching 12 bases. CDR1 and CDR2 from the germline V gene are MNHEY and SMNVEV (reference sequence). The junction had 7 bases not matched to a gene; V was cut back by 6 bases and J by 4 bases. This CDR3 is built from 16 residues. The chain's CDR3 is CASSLGLAGGYNEQFF. In nucleotides, the CDR3 is TGTGCCAGCAGCTTGGGGCTAGCGGGGGGGTACAATGAGCAGTTCTTC.

This clonotype was seen a handful of times. The chain joins TRBV5-1 to TRBJ2-3, with 7 bases matching TRBD1. The CDR3 has 14 residues. The germline V gene has CDR1 SGHRS and CDR2 YFSETQ. The V segment lost 4 bases and the J segment 12 bases; nucleotides outside the gene matches: 14. This CDR3 is CASSPGSQGKAQYF. CDR3 nucleotide sequence: TGCGCCAGCAGCCCCGGGTCACAGGGGAAGGCCCAGTATTTT.

This clonotype was counted a few times. CDR3 nucleotides: TGTGCCAGCAGTGATCCTGGGCGGGGTGAGCAGTTCTTC. The encoded protein is CASSDPGRGEQFF. This chain connects TRBV25-1 to TRBJ2-1, with D perhaps TRBD2 (6 bases). The CDR3 is made up of 13 amino acids. Germline V gene sequence: CDR1 MGHDK, CDR2 SYGVNS. Trimming cost V 3 bases and J 9 bases, with 12 bases left between them.

The count of this clonotype is one. The gene calls are TRBV12-3 or TRBV12-4 and TRBJ1-6, with a possible D match to TRBD1 (6 bases). Trimming removed 3 bases at V and 8 bases at J, with 11 bases between. CDR3 length: 14 amino acids. The CDR3 DNA sequence: TGTGCCAGCAGTTTCGGCGGGGGCTATTCACCCCTCCACTTT. Amino acids: CASSFGGGYSPLHF.

This chain joins TRBV6-6 and TRBJ2-3; D might be TRBD2 (6 bases). Germline values: CDR1 MNHNY, CDR2 SVGAGI (reference sequence). V was trimmed by 0 bases and J by 3 bases, leaving 13 bases between them. The CDR3 contains 16 residues. The CDR3 spells CASSYSLWGETDTQYF. CDR3 DNA sequence: TGTGCCAGCAGTTACTCCCTCTGGGGGGAAACAGATACGCAGTATTTT.

This clonotype was found many times. The rearrangement joins TRBV5-5 to TRBJ2-2; 11 bases are shared with TRBD2. This CDR3 region has 15 residues. From germline, CDR1 is SGHKS and CDR2 YYEKEE (reference sequence). V lost 2 bases and J lost 4; bases outside the gene matches: 1. The CDR3 DNA sequence: TGTGCCAGCAGCTTAGGGACTAGCGGCACCGGGGAGCTGTTTTTT. Its translation: CASSLGTSGTGELFF.

The J gene is TRBJ2-7, the V gene TRBV5-1, with 9 bases matching TRBD1. The V gene end was trimmed by 4 bases and the J gene end by 5 bases; junction bases not matched to a gene: 4. Germline CDR1 and CDR2: SGHRS and YFSETQ. There are 13 residues in the CDR3. The CDR3 bases are TGCGCCAGCAGCCGGACAGGGGTGGACGAGCAGTACTTC. Translating it yields CASSRTGVDEQYF. The full variable domain, its missing parts supplied by reference TRBV5-1 and TRBJ2-7, is KAGVTQTPRYLIKTRGQQVTLSCSPISGHRSVSWYQQTPGQGLQFLFEYFSETQRNKGNFPGRFSGRQFSNSRSEMNVSTLELGDSALYLCASSRTGVDEQYFGPGTRLTVT.

The chain links TRBV7-2 to TRBJ2-7; no clear D gene. V was cut by 8 bases and J by 0 bases, with 14 bases left in between. CDR1 is SGHTA, CDR2 FQGNSA, per germline. There are 14 residues in the CDR3. The CDR3 sequence is CASLPDWNSYEQYF. The CDR3 bases are TGTGCCAGCCTCCCAGACTGGAACTCCTACGAGCAGTACTTC.

This clonotype was observed many times. This sequence joins TRBV5-1 and TRBJ2-5, with D possibly being TRBD2 (6 bases). CDR3 size: 17 residues. Looked up from germline, CDR1 is SGHRS and CDR2 is YFSETQ. Deletions cut 4 bases from V and 1 base from J, with 20 bases between. CDR3 region: CASSPPRAGFSQETQYF. As DNA, the CDR3 is TGCGCCAGCAGCCCCCCCCGCGCGGGGTTTAGCCAAGAGACCCAGTACTTC.

At least ten counts were recorded for this clonotype. The chain carries TRBV7-9 and TRBJ1-4, with 10 nucleotides matching TRBD1. The CDR3 length is 16 residues. The germline V gene has CDR1 SEHNR and CDR2 FQNEAQ (reference sequence). The junction had 12 bases not matched to a gene; V was cut back by 7 bases and J by 7 bases. CDR3 sequence: CASTLEGGQGTEKLFF. In nucleotides, the CDR3 is TGTGCCAGCACCCTCGAGGGGGGACAGGGGACTGAAAAACTGTTTTTT.

The chain links TRBV5-1 to TRBJ2-7; 10 bases line up with TRBD1. CDR3 size: 15 residues. Germline trimming cut 2 bases from V and 3 bases from J; bases unmatched to any gene: 5. Per the germline V gene, CDR1 is SGHRS and CDR2 is YFSETQ. The CDR3 bases are TGCGCCAGCAGCTTTTCAAGGACAGGGGGCTACGAGCAGTACTTC. Amino acid sequence: CASSFSRTGGYEQYF.

The V and J genes are TRBV25-1 and TRBJ1-2, with D unresolved. V lost 4 bases, J lost 8 bases, and 8 bases lay in between. The CDR3 has 11 amino acids. Germline V CDR1 and CDR2: MGHDK, SYGVNS. CDR3 sequence reads: CASSGVGGYTF. The CDR3 DNA follows: TGTGCCAGCAGTGGGGTGGGAGGCTACACCTTC.

The genes are TRBV24-1 and TRBJ2-1, with a possible D match to TRBD1 (5 bases). This CDR3 has 15 residues. Germline V gene lookup returns CDR1 KGHDR and CDR2 SFDVKD. With 7 bases removed from V and 2 bases from J, the gap between germline ends came to 14 bases. CDR3 nucleotide sequence: TGTGCCACCAGCCCCGGGTGGGGCCCCTACAATGAGCAGTTCTTC. It codes for CATSPGWGPYNEQFF.

This clonotype occurred a few times. The chain couples TRBV5-5 to TRBJ1-1; tentative D call: TRBD1 (5 bases). V was trimmed by 4 bases and J by 0 bases, leaving 10 bases between them. The CDR3 spans 14 residues. Germline assignment: CDR1 SGHKS and CDR2 YYEKEE (reference sequence). CDR3 region: CASSSGHLNTEAFF. In DNA, the CDR3 is TGTGCCAGCAGCAGCGGACACTTGAACACTGAAGCTTTCTTT.

This clonotype occurred a few times. The chain has TRBV5-5 and TRBJ1-1, with a tentative D call TRBD1 (6 bases). The V end was cut by 3 bases, the J end by 6 bases, with 12 bases between. The CDR3 length is 13 residues. Germline loops: CDR1 SGHKS, CDR2 YYEKEE (reference sequence). The CDR3 here is CASSSTGMAEAFF. The CDR3 coding sequence is TGTGCCAGCAGCTCTACAGGGATGGCTGAAGCTTTCTTT.

The chain uses TRBV5-1 and TRBJ2-1; 8 bases map to TRBD1. V lost 2 bases to trimming and J lost 7 bases; unmatched junction nucleotides: 11. The germline V gene has CDR1 SGHRS and CDR2 YFSETQ. There are 16 residues in the CDR3. CDR3 DNA sequence: TGCGCCAGCAGCTTACGAGCAGGGGGCGCTGGGAATGAGCAGTTCTTC. It specifies CASSLRAGGAGNEQFF.

V gene TRBV7-9 combines with J gene TRBJ2-1, with TRBD1 matching 9 bases. The CDR3 is 16 residues long. The V segment lost 4 bases and the J segment 6 bases; nucleotides outside the gene matches: 10. The germline gives CDR1 SEHNR, CDR2 FQNEAQ (reference sequence). The CDR3 sequence: CASSSGTGTGSNEQFF. The CDR3, as DNA: TGTGCCAGCAGCTCCGGGACCGGGACAGGGTCCAATGAGCAGTTCTTC. Variable domain in full (rest from reference TRBV7-9 and TRBJ2-1): DTGVSQNPRHKITKRGQNVTFRCDPISEHNRLYWYRQTLGQGPEFLTYFQNEAQLEKSRLLSDRFSAERPKGSFSTLEIQRTEQGDSAMYLCASSSGTGTGSNEQFFGPGTRLTVL.

V usage is TRBV19 and J usage is TRBJ1-2; 10 positions agree with TRBD1. The V and J ends lost 6 bases and 4 bases, in that order; junction bases with no gene match: 8. Per germline, CDR1 LNHDA and CDR2 SQIVND (reference sequence). CDR3 size: 15 residues. The CDR3 region is CASRAGQGSTYGYTF. CDR3 in DNA: TGTGCCAGTAGAGCGGGACAGGGGTCGACCTATGGCTACACCTTC.

This clonotype was recorded a few times. The DNA of the CDR3 is TGCAGTGCTATCACAGGGGCGAGGGCTGAAGCTTTCTTT. Translation: CSAITGARAEAFF. The chain employs TRBV20-1 and TRBJ1-1; 7 bases line up with TRBD1. V lost 4 bases to trimming and J lost 6 bases; unmatched junction nucleotides: 8. The CDR3 runs 13 residues. Germline V gives CDR1 DFQATT, CDR2 SNEGSKA (reference sequence).

The chain is built from TRBV5-1 and TRBJ2-5; no clear D. The CDR3 is made up of 14 amino acids. Per the germline V gene, CDR1 is SGHRS and CDR2 is YFSETQ. Trimming took off 0 bases at V and 5 bases at J, with 11 bases between the two ends. CDR3 amino acids: CASSLALGYETQYF. Written as DNA, the CDR3 is TGCGCCAGCAGCTTGGCCTTAGGGTATGAGACCCAGTACTTC. Variable domain in full (rest from reference TRBV5-1 and TRBJ2-5): KAGVTQTPRYLIKTRGQQVTLSCSPISGHRSVSWYQQTPGQGLQFLFEYFSETQRNKGNFPGRFSGRQFSNSRSEMNVSTLELGDSALYLCASSLALGYETQYFGPGTRLLVL.